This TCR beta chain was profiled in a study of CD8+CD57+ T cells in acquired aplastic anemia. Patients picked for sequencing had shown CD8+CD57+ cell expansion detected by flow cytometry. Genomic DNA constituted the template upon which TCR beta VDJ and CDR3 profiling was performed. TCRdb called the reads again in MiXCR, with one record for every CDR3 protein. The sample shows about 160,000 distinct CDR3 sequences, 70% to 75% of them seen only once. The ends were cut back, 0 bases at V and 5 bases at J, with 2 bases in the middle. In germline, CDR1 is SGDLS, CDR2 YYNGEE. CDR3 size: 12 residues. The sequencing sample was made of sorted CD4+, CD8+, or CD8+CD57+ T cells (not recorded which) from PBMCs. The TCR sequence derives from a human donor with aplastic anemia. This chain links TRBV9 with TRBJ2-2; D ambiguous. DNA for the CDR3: TGTGCCAGCAGCGTAGAGACCGGGGAGCTGTTTTTT. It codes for CASSVETGELFF.